The 3 T cell receptor beta chains in this list originate from one sample, sequenced in a study of CD8 T cells in acute hepatitis C reinfection (dated by TCRdb to the early 2020s). The library came from the immunoSEQ multiplex PCR assay. TCRdb mirrors the immuneACCESS table, restricted to in-frame sequences. Some clones are absent from its copies; in checked studies, under half trace to an unresolved V gene, and the reason for the others is unknown. The sample table contains over 30,000 clones; only one count was recorded for 75% to 90% of them. The ten most abundant clones make up approximately 9.9% of the sample. Reading the label with the study, this specimen's time point is: naive CD8 control sorted from an acute-time-point sample. The sample was naive CD8+ T cells from PBMCs. Per the publication, the cell subset or site label means: sorted total naive CD45RO-negative CD8+ T cells. These TCRs come from a woman between 18 and 29 years old who spontaneously cleared hepatitis C infection.

The rearrangement joins TRBV10-1 to TRBJ2-1; TRBD1 agrees at 7 bases. The germline V gene encodes CDR1 WNHNN and CDR2 SYGVQD (reference sequence). J was trimmed by 8 bases and V by 5 bases; bases with no gene match: 6. The CDR3 has 13 residues. CDR3 region: CASSRTGGDEQFF. The CDR3 DNA sequence: TGCGCCAGCAGTAGGACAGGAGGTGATGAGCAGTTCTTC.

The rearrangement joins TRBV7-8 to TRBJ1-1; the match to TRBD1 covers 12 bases. The germline V gene encodes CDR1 SGHVS and CDR2 FQNEAQ. This CDR3 has 18 residues. After removal of 1 base from V and 4 bases from J, the junction contained 10 bases not matched to a gene. The CDR3 nucleotides read TGTGCCAGCAGCTTAGTTCCGGGACAGGGGGCTGGCGGCACTGAAGCTTTCTTT. It encodes CASSLVPGQGAGGTEAFF.

J is TRBJ1-1 and V is TRBV4-2, with D possibly matching TRBD1 (5 bases). With 5 bases removed from V and 2 bases from J, the gap between germline ends came to 12 bases. CDR3 length: 14 residues. Per the germline V gene, CDR1 is LGHNA and CDR2 is YNFKEQ. CDR3 in DNA: TGTGCCAGCAGCAACCGGGACCTTAACACTGAAGCTTTCTTT. Protein: CASSNRDLNTEAFF.